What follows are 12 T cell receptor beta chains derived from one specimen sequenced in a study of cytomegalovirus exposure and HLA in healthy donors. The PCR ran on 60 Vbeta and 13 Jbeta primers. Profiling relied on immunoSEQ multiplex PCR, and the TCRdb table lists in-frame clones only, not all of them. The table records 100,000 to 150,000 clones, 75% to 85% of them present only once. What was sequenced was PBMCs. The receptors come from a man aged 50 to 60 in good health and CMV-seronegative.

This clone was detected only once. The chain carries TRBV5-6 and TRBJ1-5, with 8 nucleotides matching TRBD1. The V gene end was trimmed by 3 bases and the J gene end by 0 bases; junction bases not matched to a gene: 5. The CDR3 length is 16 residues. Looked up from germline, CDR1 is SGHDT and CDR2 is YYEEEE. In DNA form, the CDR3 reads TGTGCCAGCAGCTCCAGGGGGCATTATAGCAATCAGCCCCAGCATTTT. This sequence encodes CASSSRGHYSNQPQHF.

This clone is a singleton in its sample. CDR3 residues: CASSIPGQGNYGYTF. The CDR3 nucleotides are TGTGCCAGCAGCATCCCGGGACAGGGAAACTATGGCTACACCTTC. The rearrangement uses TRBV7-2 and TRBJ1-2, with 9 positions matching TRBD1. Germline CDR1 reads SGHTA; CDR2 reads FQGNSA. There are 15 residues in the CDR3. J lost 2 bases, V lost 5 bases, and 6 bases had no gene match.

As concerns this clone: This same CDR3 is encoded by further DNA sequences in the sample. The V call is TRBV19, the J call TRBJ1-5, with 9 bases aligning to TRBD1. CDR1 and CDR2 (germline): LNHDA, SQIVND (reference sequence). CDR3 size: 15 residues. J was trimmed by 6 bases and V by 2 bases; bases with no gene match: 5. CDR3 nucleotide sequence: TGTGCCAGTAGTATATCGGGACAGGGACGTCAGCCCCAGCATTTT. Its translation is CASSISGQGRQPQHF.

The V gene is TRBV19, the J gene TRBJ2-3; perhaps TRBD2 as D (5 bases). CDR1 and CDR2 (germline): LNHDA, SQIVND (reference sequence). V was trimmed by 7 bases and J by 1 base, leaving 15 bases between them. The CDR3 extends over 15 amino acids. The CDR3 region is CASNEGSAGTDTQYF. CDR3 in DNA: TGTGCCAGTAACGAGGGTAGCGCGGGCACAGATACGCAGTATTTT.

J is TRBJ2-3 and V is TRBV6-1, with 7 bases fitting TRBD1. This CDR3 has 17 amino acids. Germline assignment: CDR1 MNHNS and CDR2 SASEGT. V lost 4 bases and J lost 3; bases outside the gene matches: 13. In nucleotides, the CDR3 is TGTGCCAGCAGTGGTCGCGATTGGACAGGCATGACAGATACGCAGTATTTT. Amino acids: CASSGRDWTGMTDTQYF.

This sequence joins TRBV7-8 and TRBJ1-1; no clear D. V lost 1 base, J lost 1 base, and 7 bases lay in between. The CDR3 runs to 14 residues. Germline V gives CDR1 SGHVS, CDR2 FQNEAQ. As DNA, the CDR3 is TGTGCCAGCAGCTTAGGTCCGGGGAACACTGAAGCTTTCTTT. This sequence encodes CASSLGPGNTEAFF.

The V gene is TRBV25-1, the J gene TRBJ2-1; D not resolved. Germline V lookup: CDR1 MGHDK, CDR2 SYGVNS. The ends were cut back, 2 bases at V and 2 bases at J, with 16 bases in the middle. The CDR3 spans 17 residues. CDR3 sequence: CASSEESAKGAYNEQFF. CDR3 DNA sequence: TGTGCCAGCAGTGAAGAGTCAGCCAAAGGAGCCTACAATGAGCAGTTCTTC.

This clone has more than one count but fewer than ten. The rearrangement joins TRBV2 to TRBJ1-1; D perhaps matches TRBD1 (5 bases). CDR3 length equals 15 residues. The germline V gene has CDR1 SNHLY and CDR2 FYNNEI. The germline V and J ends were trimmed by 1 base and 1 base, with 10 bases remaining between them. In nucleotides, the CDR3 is TGTGCCAGCAGTGAAGATAGGGGTGCGAACACTGAAGCTTTCTTT. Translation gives CASSEDRGANTEAFF.

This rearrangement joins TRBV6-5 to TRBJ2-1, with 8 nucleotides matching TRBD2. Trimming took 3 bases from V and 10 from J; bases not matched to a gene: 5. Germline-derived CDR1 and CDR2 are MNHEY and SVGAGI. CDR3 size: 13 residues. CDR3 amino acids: CASSYNGGGEQFF. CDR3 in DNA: TGTGCCAGCAGTTATAACGGGGGGGGCGAGCAGTTCTTC.

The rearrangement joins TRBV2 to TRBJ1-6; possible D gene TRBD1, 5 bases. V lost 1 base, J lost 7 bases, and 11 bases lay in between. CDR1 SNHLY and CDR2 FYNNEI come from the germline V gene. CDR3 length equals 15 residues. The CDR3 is CASSEGPPGNSPLHF. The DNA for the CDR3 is TGTGCCAGCAGTGAAGGCCCGCCAGGGAATTCACCCCTCCACTTT.

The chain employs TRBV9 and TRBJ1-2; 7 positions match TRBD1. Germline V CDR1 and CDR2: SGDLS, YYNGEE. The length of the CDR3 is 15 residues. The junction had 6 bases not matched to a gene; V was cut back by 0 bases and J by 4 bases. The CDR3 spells CASSVVGGAGYGYTF. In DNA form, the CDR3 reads TGTGCCAGCAGCGTAGTAGGGGGCGCCGGCTATGGCTACACCTTC.

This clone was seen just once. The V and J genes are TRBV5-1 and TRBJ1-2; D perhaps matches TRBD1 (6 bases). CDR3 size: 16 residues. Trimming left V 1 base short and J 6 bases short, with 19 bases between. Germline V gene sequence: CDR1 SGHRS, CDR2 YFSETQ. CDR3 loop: CASSLIGGDGYDGYTF. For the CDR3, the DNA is TGCGCCAGCAGCTTGATAGGGGGTGATGGATACGATGGCTACACCTTC.